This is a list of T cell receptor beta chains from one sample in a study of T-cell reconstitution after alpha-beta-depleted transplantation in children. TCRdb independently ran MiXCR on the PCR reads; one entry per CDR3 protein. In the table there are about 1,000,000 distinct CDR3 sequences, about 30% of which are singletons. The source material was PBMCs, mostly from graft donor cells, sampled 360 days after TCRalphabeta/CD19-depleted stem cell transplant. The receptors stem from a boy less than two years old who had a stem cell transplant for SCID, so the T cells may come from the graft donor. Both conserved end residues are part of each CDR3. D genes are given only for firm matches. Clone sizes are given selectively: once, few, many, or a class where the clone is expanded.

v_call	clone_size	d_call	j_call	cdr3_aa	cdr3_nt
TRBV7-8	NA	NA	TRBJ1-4	CASSSQGFPNEKLFF	TGTGCCAGCAGCTCCCAGGGGTTCCCTAATGAAAAACTGTTTTTT
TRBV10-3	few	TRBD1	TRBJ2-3	CAISGQGGFNTDTQYF	TGTGCCATCAGTGGACAGGGTGGTTTTAACACAGATACGCAGTATTTT
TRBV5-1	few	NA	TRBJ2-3	CASSLFVVSSTDTQYF	TGCGCCAGCAGCTTGTTCGTAGTCTCAAGCACAGATACGCAGTATTTT
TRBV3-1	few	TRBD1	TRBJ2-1	CASSPRDRQQFF	TGTGCCAGCAGCCCACGGGACAGGCAGCAGTTCTTC
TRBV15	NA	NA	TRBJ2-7	CATSRDVITGVYEQYF	TGTGCCACCAGCAGAGACGTGATTACGGGCGTCTACGAGCAGTACTTC
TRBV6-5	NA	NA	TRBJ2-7	CASSYVEGDYEQYF	TGTGCCAGCAGTTACGTGGAGGGGGACTACGAGCAGTACTTC
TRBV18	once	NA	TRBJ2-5	CASSRQSDRRIQETQYF	TGTGCCAGCTCACGACAGAGCGACAGGCGGATTCAAGAGACCCAGTACTTC
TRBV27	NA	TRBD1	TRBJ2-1	CASRGQGGYEQFF	TGTGCCAGCAGAGGACAGGGTGGTTATGAGCAGTTCTTC
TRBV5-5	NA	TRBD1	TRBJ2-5	CASSTTGTGFLAETQYF	TGTGCCAGCAGCACCACCGGGACAGGGTTTTTGGCAGAGACCCAGTACTTC
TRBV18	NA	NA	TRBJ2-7	CASSPRAQAYEQYF	TGTGCCAGCTCACCAAGGGCCCAAGCCTACGAGCAGTACTTC
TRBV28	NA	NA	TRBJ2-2	CASSSPSAGTGELFF	TGTGCCAGCAGTTCGCCTAGCGCGGGCACCGGGGAGCTGTTTTTT
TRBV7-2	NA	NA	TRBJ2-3	CASSLVGRGRTDTQYF	TGTGCCAGCAGCTTAGTTGGGCGGGGGCGGACAGATACGCAGTATTTT
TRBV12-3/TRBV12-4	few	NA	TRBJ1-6	CASSLNRVGGSPLHF	TGTGCCAGCAGTTTGAACAGGGTAGGCGGTTCACCCCTCCACTTT
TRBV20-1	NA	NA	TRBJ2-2	CSASKGRVEELFF	TGCAGTGCTAGTAAGGGGCGTGTGGAGGAGCTGTTTTTT
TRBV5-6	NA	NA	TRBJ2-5	CASSPSEGVGRETQYF	TGTGCCAGCAGCCCGAGCGAGGGAGTAGGGAGGGAGACCCAGTACTTC
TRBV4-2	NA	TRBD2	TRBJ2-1	CASSQDRSSGGASYNEQFF	TGTGCCAGCAGCCAAGATCGGTCTAGCGGGGGGGCTTCCTACAATGAGCAGTTCTTC
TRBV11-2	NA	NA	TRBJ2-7	CASSFRQTSYEQYF	TGTGCCAGCAGCTTCCGACAGACCTCCTACGAGCAGTACTTC
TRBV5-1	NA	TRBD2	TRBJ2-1	CASSWGGLRSSYNEQFF	TGCGCCAGCAGCTGGGGGGGACTCAGATCCTCCTACAATGAGCAGTTCTTC
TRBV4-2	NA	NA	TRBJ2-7	CASSPGQFCEQYF	TGTGCCAGCAGCCCAGGACAGTTCTGCGAGCAGTACTTC
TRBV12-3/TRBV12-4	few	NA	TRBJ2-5	CASSLEGGVETQYF	TGTGCCAGCAGTTTAGAGGGAGGTGTGGAGACCCAGTACTTC
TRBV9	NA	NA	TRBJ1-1	CASSTGRRETEAFF	TGTGCCAGCAGCACAGGAAGGCGGGAGACTGAAGCTTTCTTT
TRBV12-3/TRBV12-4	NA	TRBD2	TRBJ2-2	CASSRGLAGNTGELFF	TGTGCCAGCAGTCGTGGACTAGCGGGGAACACCGGGGAGCTGTTTTTT
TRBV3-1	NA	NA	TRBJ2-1	CASSQGPLGIVYNEQFF	TGTGCCAGCAGCCAAGGACCCCTCGGGATCGTTTACAATGAGCAGTTCTTC
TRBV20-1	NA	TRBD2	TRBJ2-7	CSASPGLAGNYEQYF	TGCAGTGCTAGCCCCGGGCTAGCGGGTAACTACGAGCAGTACTTC
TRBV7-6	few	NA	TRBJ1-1	CASSNWGNGAFF	TGTGCCAGCAGCAATTGGGGGAATGGAGCTTTCTTT
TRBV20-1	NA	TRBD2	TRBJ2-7	CSAYRSGGTYEQYF	TGCAGTGCTTACAGGAGCGGGGGGACGTACGAGCAGTACTTC
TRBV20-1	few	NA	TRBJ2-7	CSATFGYEQYF	TGCAGTGCTACGTTTGGGTACGAGCAGTACTTC
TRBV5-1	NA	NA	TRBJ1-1	CASSSSTDLNTEAFF	TGCGCCAGCAGCTCGTCGACAGACCTGAACACTGAAGCTTTCTTT
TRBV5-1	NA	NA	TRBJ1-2	CASSWNAAGRDGYTF	TGCGCCAGCAGCTGGAATGCGGCGGGGAGAGATGGCTACACCTTC
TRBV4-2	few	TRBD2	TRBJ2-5	CASSQASGGPETQYF	TGTGCCAGCAGCCAGGCATCGGGGGGGCCAGAGACCCAGTACTTC
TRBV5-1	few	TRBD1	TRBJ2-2	CASSLYGTGPTGELFF	TGCGCCAGCAGCTTGTATGGGACAGGTCCCACCGGGGAGCTGTTTTTT
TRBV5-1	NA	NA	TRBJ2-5	CASSLDSSQETQYF	TGCGCCAGCAGCTTGGACAGCTCCCAAGAGACCCAGTACTTC
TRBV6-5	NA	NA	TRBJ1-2	CASSYRQEIQLGYTF	TGTGCCAGCAGTTACAGACAGGAAATACAACTGGGCTACACCTTC
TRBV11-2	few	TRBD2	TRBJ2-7	CASSPSGGYYEQYF	TGTGCCAGCAGCCCCTCCGGGGGGTACTACGAGCAGTACTTC
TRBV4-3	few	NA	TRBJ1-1	CASSHRDGQNTEAFF	TGCGCCAGCAGCCATCGGGACGGTCAGAACACTGAAGCTTTCTTT
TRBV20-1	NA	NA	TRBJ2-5	CSARDLFQETQYF	TGCAGTGCTAGAGATCTCTTCCAAGAGACCCAGTACTTC
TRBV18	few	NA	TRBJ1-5	CASSPIQLHFSNQPQHF	TGTGCCAGCTCACCAATACAGCTCCACTTTAGCAATCAGCCCCAGCATTTT
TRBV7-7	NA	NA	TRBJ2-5	CASSSTPPERPYF	TGTGCCAGCAGCTCCACGCCACCTGAACGACCCTACTTC
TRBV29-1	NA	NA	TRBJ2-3	CSVVLGTDTQYF	TGCAGCGTTGTCCTGGGGACAGATACGCAGTATTTT
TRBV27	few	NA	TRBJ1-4	CARASIGPLHNEKLFF	TGTGCCAGGGCCTCTATCGGGCCTCTCCATAATGAAAAACTGTTTTTT
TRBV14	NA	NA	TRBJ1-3	CASSQVPQWSSGNTIYF	TGTGCCAGCAGCCAAGTCCCACAGTGGAGCTCTGGAAACACCATATATTTT
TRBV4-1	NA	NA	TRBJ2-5	CASSQERRKETQYF	TGCGCCAGCAGCCAAGAGAGGCGAAAAGAGACCCAGTACTTC
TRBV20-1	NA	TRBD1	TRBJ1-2	CSARDRGRLGGYTF	TGCAGTGCTAGGGACAGGGGGCGCCTCGGTGGCTACACCTTC
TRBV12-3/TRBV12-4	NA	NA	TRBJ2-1	CASSQTRDRGLYNEQFF	TGTGCCAGCAGCCAAACCCGGGACCGGGGACTTTACAATGAGCAGTTCTTC
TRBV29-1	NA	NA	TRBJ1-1	CSAPGGNTEAFF	TGCAGCGCCCCGGGGGGCAACACTGAAGCTTTCTTT
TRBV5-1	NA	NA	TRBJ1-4	CASSLDLNIGEKLFF	TGCGCCAGCAGCTTGGATTTGAACATTGGTGAAAAACTGTTTTTT
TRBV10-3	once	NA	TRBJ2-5	CAISGVRQQETQYF	TGTGCCATCAGTGGAGTCCGACAGCAAGAGACCCAGTACTTC
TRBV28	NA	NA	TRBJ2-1	CASSLGGGGHNEQFF	TGTGCCAGCAGTTTAGGAGGGGGCGGTCACAATGAGCAGTTCTTC
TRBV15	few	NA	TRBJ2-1	CATSRVTREVPSGNEQFF	TGTGCCACCAGCAGAGTCACTAGGGAGGTCCCGTCGGGGAATGAGCAGTTCTTC
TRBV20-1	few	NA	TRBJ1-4	CSALAAGDEKLFF	TGCAGTGCGCTGGCTGCGGGAGATGAAAAACTGTTTTTT
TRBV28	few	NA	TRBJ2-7	CASSLPFTGISYEQYF	TGTGCCAGCAGTTTGCCGTTTACAGGGATCTCCTACGAGCAGTACTTC
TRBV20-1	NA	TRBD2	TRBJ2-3	CSAPKGTSSSTDTQYF	TGCAGTGCTCCTAAAGGGACTAGTTCATCCACAGATACGCAGTATTTT
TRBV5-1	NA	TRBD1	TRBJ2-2	CASSHRDSSNTGELFF	TGCGCCAGCAGCCACCGGGACAGCTCGAACACCGGGGAGCTGTTTTTT